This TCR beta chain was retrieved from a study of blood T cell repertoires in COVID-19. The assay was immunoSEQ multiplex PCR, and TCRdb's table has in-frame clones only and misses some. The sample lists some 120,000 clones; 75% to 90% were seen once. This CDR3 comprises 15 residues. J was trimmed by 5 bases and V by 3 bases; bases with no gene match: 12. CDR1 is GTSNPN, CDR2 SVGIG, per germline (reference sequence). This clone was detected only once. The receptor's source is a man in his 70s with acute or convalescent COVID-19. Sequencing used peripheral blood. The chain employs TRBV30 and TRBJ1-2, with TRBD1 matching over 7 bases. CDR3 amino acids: CAWRLTGARKYGYTF. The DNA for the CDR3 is TGTGCCTGGAGGCTCACAGGGGCCCGTAAATATGGCTACACCTTC.